This is a list of T cell receptor beta chains from one sample in a study of blood T cell repertoires in COVID-19. The method was immunoSEQ multiplex PCR; TCRdb's version includes in-frame clones alone and lacks a portion of them. Here the sample spans some 31,000 clones, about 72% being singletons. The source material was peripheral blood. The receptors stem from a woman in her sixties or seventies with acute or convalescent COVID-19. CDR3s include the opening cysteine and the closing phenylalanine or tryptophan. A D gene is named only where the DNA matches it firmly. Size values are once, few and many counts, or a class for expanded clones, and some rows have none.

-,TRBD2,TRBJ2-7,TRBV5-4,TGTGCCAGCAGCCGAAGCGGGGCTAGCTCCTACGAGCAGTACTTC,CASSRSGASSYEQYF
few,TRBD2,TRBJ2-7,TRBV27,TGTGCCAGCAGTGCCCCCGGTGGGGGGGTCTACGAGCAGTACTTC,CASSAPGGGVYEQYF
-,-,TRBJ2-1,TRBV20-1,TGCAGTGCTAGTGACAACTACCTGGTAGGGCAGTTCTTC,CSASDNYLVGQFF
-,TRBD1,TRBJ1-1,TRBV11-2,TGTGCCAGCACCGATGACAGGGCTACTGAAGCTTTCTTT,CASTDDRATEAFF
-,-,TRBJ1-2,TRBV12-3/TRBV12-4,TGTGCCAGCAGTTTAACAGGCTATGGCTACACCTTC,CASSLTGYGYTF
once,-,TRBJ2-7,TRBV6-5,TGTGCCAGCAGGCTAGGCCCCTACGAGCAGTACTTC,CASRLGPYEQYF
-,TRBD1,TRBJ1-2,TRBV7-9,TGTGCCAGCAGCTTCGGACAGGGCCATGGCTACACCTTC,CASSFGQGHGYTF
-,-,TRBJ2-1,TRBV4-2,TGTGCCAGCAGACTGGACCTCACGGCGGGGGAGCAGTTCTTC,CASRLDLTAGEQFF
-,TRBD1,TRBJ1-1,TRBV7-3,TGTGCCAGCAGCCGGACAGGGCCCCAGTCTGAAGCTTTCTTT,CASSRTGPQSEAFF
-,TRBD1,TRBJ2-7,TRBV10-3,TGTGCCACACAGGGACAGGCATCCTACGAGCAGTACTTC,CATQGQASYEQYF
-,-,TRBJ2-5,TRBV10-1,TGCGCCAGCAGTGTTCCTCTCCCAGAGACCCAGTACTTC,CASSVPLPETQYF
-,-,TRBJ1-3,TRBV7-6,TGTGCCAGCAGCCCTAAATCCGGGACACAGAGGTCGGGGAACACCATATATTTT,CASSPKSGTQRSGNTIYF
-,TRBD2,TRBJ2-1,TRBV9,TGTGCCAGCAGCGCCGAGACTAGCGGGGGTTACAATGAGCAGTTCTTC,CASSAETSGGYNEQFF
-,-,TRBJ1-5,TRBV10-3,TGTGCCATCAGCTCCGGACAGAGCAATCAGCCCCAGCATTTT,CAISSGQSNQPQHF
few,TRBD1,TRBJ1-5,TRBV19,TGTGCCAGTAGTATATACCAGGGGGCGCAGGATGGACAGCCCCAGCATTTT,CASSIYQGAQDGQPQHF
-,TRBD1,TRBJ1-6,TRBV11-2,TGTGCCAGCACCGGACAGGGGGCAGATTCACCCCTCCACTTT,CASTGQGADSPLHF
-,TRBD1,TRBJ2-3,TRBV11-2,TGTGCCAGCAGCCCCTGGACAGGGGTCCGTGTGGATACGCAGTATTTT,CASSPWTGVRVDTQYF
-,TRBD2,TRBJ2-3,TRBV28,TGTGCCAGCAGTTTTAGTAAGGGACTAGGATCACTCACAGATACGCAGTATTTT,CASSFSKGLGSLTDTQYF
-,TRBD1,TRBJ1-4,TRBV18,TGTGCCAGCTCACCCCCAAACAGGGGTTATTTTGAAAAACTGTTTTTT,CASSPPNRGYFEKLFF
-,-,TRBJ2-7,TRBV11-1,TGTGCCAGCAGCTTGGGGCAGTCTTACGAGCAGTACTTC,CASSLGQSYEQYF
-,TRBD1,TRBJ2-1,TRBV6-6,TGTGCCAGCAGCCCCCGGACAGGGGTATACAATGAGCAGTTCTTC,CASSPRTGVYNEQFF
few,-,TRBJ2-1,TRBV7-8,TGTGCCAGCAGCTTAAGGGTCAGGGCAGGGCACAATGAGCAGTTCTTC,CASSLRVRAGHNEQFF
-,-,TRBJ1-2,TRBV12-3/TRBV12-4,TGTGCCAGCAGAGGGGGATCCCCCTATGGCTACACCTTC,CASRGGSPYGYTF
few,-,TRBJ1-5,TRBV10-1,TGCGCCAGCAGTGAGGGCGGGGATAGCAATCAGCCCCAGCATTTT,CASSEGGDSNQPQHF
-,TRBD1,TRBJ2-2,TRBV15,TGTGCCACCAGCAGAGCCGGGACAGTTGGGGTCGGGGAGCTGTTTTTT,CATSRAGTVGVGELFF
-,-,TRBJ1-1,TRBV27,TGTGCCAGCAGGGACAGCCACACTGAAGCTTTCTTT,CASRDSHTEAFF
-,-,TRBJ2-7,TRBV9,TGTGCCAGCAGCGTTGAACAGGGTAACTACGAGCAGTACTTC,CASSVEQGNYEQYF
-,TRBD1,TRBJ1-4,TRBV6-5,TGTGCCAGCAGCGGACAGGGGTTACCTAATGAAAAACTGTTTTTT,CASSGQGLPNEKLFF
-,TRBD2,TRBJ2-5,TRBV10-2,TGCGCCAGCAGGGCGGGGGGGGGAGAGACCCAGTACTTC,CASRAGGGETQYF
-,TRBD1,TRBJ1-6,TRBV11-2,TGTGCCAGCAGGAGAGTACAGGGGGCGGAATCACCCCTCCACTTT,CASRRVQGAESPLHF
-,-,TRBJ2-3,TRBV5-6,TGTGCCAGCAGCCAAACAGATACGCAGTATTTT,CASSQTDTQYF
once,TRBD1,TRBJ2-1,TRBV7-9,TGTGCCAGCAGCCCGGACAGGGCCCAGTGGGAGCAGTTCTTC,CASSPDRAQWEQFF
-,TRBD1,TRBJ1-6,TRBV2,TGTGCCAGCAGTGAGGGACAGGGGAATTCACCCCTCCACTTT,CASSEGQGNSPLHF
-,TRBD1,TRBJ1-2,TRBV3-1/TRBV3-2,TGTGCCAGCAGCCAAGTAGAGGGGGCCAGAGGTGGCTACACCTTC,CASSQVEGARGGYTF
-,TRBD1,TRBJ1-6,TRBV7-9,TGTGCCAGCCAAAGCGGTACAGGGGGTAGTTCACCCCTCCACTTT,CASQSGTGGSSPLHF
-,TRBD1,TRBJ1-6,TRBV12-3/TRBV12-4,TGTGCCACCAGGGGGGCGATGGATTCACCCCTCCACTTT,CATRGAMDSPLHF
-,TRBD2,TRBJ2-3,TRBV10-2,TGCGCCAGCCGAAGCGGGGGAGTGCTAGATACGCAGTATTTT,CASRSGGVLDTQYF
few,-,TRBJ2-5,TRBV5-1,TGCGCCAGCAGCGCGACAGGCGGCCAAGAGACCCAGTACTTC,CASSATGGQETQYF
-,TRBD1,TRBJ1-3,TRBV4-1,TGCGCCAGCAGCCTCCGGATGGGGGACAGGGGCTCCACCTCTGGAAACACCATATATTTT,CASSLRMGDRGSTSGNTIYF
-,-,TRBJ1-1,TRBV6-5,TGTGCCAGCAGAGGTCGGGAAGGGAACACTGAAGCTTTCTTT,CASRGREGNTEAFF